Given below is one T cell receptor beta chain in context. The data were obtained in a study of T cells after somatic rescue of genetic block. Sequencing used immunoSEQ multiplex PCR; TCRdb keeps in-frame clones, though not all of them. The table includes 70,000 or so clones, 92% detected once. The sequence derives from a middle-aged man. Sequences were obtained from peripheral blood mononuclear cells (PBMCs).

CDR3 DNA sequence: TGTGCCAGCAGCCGTGACCAAGAGACCCAGTACTTC. Its translation is CASSRDQETQYF. This sequence joins TRBV11-3 and TRBJ2-5, with D unresolved. This CDR3 is 12 amino acids long. Germline-derived CDR1 and CDR2 are SGHNT and YENEEA. The ends were cut back, 5 bases at V and 0 bases at J, with 4 bases in the middle.